The present entry profiles one T cell receptor (beta chain) with its context. Its antigen remains unknown. These data belong to a study of cytomegalovirus exposure and HLA in healthy donors. Study-wide findings and caveats: Both high specificity and high sensitivity reportedly marked the classifier's diagnosis of cytomegalovirus status.

Clones were sequenced by immunoSEQ multiplex PCR, and TCRdb holds only the in-frame ones, with some missing. The sample lists 100,000 to 150,000 clones, roughly 89% seen once, with 2% to 2.5% in the top ten. Trimming at V came to 3 bases and at J to 4 bases, leaving 6 bases not matched to a gene. Germline loops: CDR1 KGHSH, CDR2 LQKENI. The CDR3 has 15 amino acids. The receptor's source is a woman younger than 35 in good health and CMV-seronegative. Source material: PBMCs. The chain has TRBV18 and TRBJ1-1; 9 nucleotides align to TRBD1. CDR3 in amino acids: CASSPLTGGGTEAFF. DNA of the CDR3: TGTGCCAGCTCACCCCTGACAGGGGGAGGCACTGAAGCTTTCTTT. Combining the CDR3 with reference TRBV18 and TRBJ1-1 gives the whole variable domain NAGVMQNPRHLVRRRGQEARLRCSPMKGHSHVYWYRQLPEEGLKFMVYLQKENIIDESGMPKERFSAEFPKEGPSILRIQQVVRGDSAAYFCASSPLTGGGTEAFFGQGTRLTVV.